A selection of T cell receptor beta chains follows, all from one sample in a study of blood T cell repertoires in COVID-19. Clones were sequenced by immunoSEQ multiplex PCR, and TCRdb holds only the in-frame ones, with some missing. The table has some 170,000 clones, 81% seen once. Sequencing used peripheral blood. All receptors derive from a man in his sixties with active or convalescent COVID-19. Each CDR3 is given with its conserved first and last residue. Each record gives: D gene, V gene, J gene, CDR3 DNA, CDR3 protein. D genes are given only for firm matches.

D: TRBD2
V: TRBV10-2
J: TRBJ2-3
DNA: TGCGCCAGCTCCCGGACTAGCGGGAGGACAGATACGCAGTATTTT
CDR3: CASSRTSGRTDTQYF

D: TRBD1
V: TRBV2
J: TRBJ2-3
DNA: TGTGCCAGCAGGGGACCCAGGGGGCAAGTAGCGCCTAGCACAGATACGCAGTATTTT
CDR3: CASRGPRGQVAPSTDTQYF

D: TRBD2
V: TRBV6-5
J: TRBJ2-7
DNA: TGTGCCAGCACCGAAACTAGCGGGACTTTCTACGAGCAGTACTTC
CDR3: CASTETSGTFYEQYF

D: NA
V: TRBV19
J: TRBJ2-5
DNA: TGTGCCAGTAGTATGGGCGGGATTCAAGAGACCCAGTACTTC
CDR3: CASSMGGIQETQYF

D: NA
V: TRBV6-5
J: TRBJ2-5
DNA: TGTGCCAGCACCGAGACTAGGCAAGAGACCCAGTACTTC
CDR3: CASTETRQETQYF

D: TRBD2
V: TRBV11-2
J: TRBJ2-7
DNA: TGTGCCAGCAGCTTAGATCCTTCCAGCGGGGGACCCTACGAGCAGTACTTC
CDR3: CASSLDPSSGGPYEQYF

D: TRBD2
V: TRBV6-6
J: TRBJ2-3
DNA: TGTGCCAGCAGTCCGACTAGCGGGGGTCATACGCAGTATTTT
CDR3: CASSPTSGGHTQYF

D: TRBD1
V: TRBV7-9
J: TRBJ2-2
DNA: TGTGCCAGCAGCGGACCAGGGGGCCGCACCGGGGAGCTGTTTTTT
CDR3: CASSGPGGRTGELFF

D: TRBD1
V: TRBV9
J: TRBJ1-1
DNA: TGTGCCAGCAGCGTATTGACAGGGGGCGTAGGTGAAGCTTTCTTT
CDR3: CASSVLTGGVGEAFF

D: NA
V: TRBV3-1/TRBV3-2
J: TRBJ2-2
DNA: TGTGCCAGCAGCCAAGAGCGGCAGGGGTGGACCGGGGAGCTGTTTTTT
CDR3: CASSQERQGWTGELFF